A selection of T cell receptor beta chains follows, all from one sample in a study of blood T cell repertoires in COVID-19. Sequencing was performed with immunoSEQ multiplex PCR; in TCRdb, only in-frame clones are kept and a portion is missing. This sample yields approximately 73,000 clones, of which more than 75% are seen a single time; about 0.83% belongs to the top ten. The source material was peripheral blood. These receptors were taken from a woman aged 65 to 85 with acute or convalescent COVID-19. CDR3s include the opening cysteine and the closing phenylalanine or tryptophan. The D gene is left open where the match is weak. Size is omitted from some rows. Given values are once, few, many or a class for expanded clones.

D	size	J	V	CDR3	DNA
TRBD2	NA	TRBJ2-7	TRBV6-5	CASSPRTSAREQYF	TGTGCCAGCAGCCCCCGGACTAGCGCGCGGGAGCAGTACTTC
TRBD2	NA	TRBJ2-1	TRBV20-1	CSASSPGTSGRAHEQFF	TGCAGTGCTAGTTCTCCCGGGACTAGCGGGAGGGCCCATGAGCAGTTCTTC
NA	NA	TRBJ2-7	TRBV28	CASSQTALSSYEQYF	TGTGCCAGCAGTCAGACAGCACTCAGCTCCTACGAGCAGTACTTC
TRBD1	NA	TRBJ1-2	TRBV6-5	CASSSGQGHGYTF	TGTGCCAGCAGTTCGGGACAGGGACATGGCTACACCTTC
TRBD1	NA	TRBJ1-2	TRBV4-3	CASSQTTGGNYGYTF	TGCGCCAGCAGCCAAACGACAGGGGGTAACTATGGCTACACCTTC
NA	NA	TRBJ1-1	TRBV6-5	CASRDSLNTEAFF	TGTGCCAGCAGGGACAGCTTGAACACTGAAGCTTTCTTT
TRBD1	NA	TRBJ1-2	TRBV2	CASTSDRDNGYTF	TGTGCCAGCACCTCGGACAGGGATAATGGCTACACCTTC
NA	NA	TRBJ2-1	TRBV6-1	CASSESREVRGEQFF	TGTGCCAGCAGTGAATCGCGGGAAGTCAGGGGGGAGCAGTTCTTC
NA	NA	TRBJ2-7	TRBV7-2	CASSLGWDGEAEQYF	TGTGCCAGCAGCTTAGGCTGGGACGGGGAGGCCGAGCAGTACTTC
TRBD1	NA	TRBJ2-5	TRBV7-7	CASSSTRGPQETQYF	TGTGCTAGCAGCTCGACGAGGGGGCCCCAAGAGACCCAGTACTTC
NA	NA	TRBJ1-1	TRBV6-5	CASSYSNRDTEAFF	TGTGCCAGCAGTTACTCGAACAGGGATACTGAAGCTTTCTTT
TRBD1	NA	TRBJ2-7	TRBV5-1	CASSLNGQGDAEQYF	TGCGCCAGCAGCTTGAATGGACAGGGGGATGCTGAGCAGTACTTC
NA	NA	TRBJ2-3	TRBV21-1	CASSKAKRGGTQYF	TGTGCCAGCAGCAAGGCGAAACGGGGGGGTACGCAGTATTTT
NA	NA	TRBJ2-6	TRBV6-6	CASRGIGSGANVLTF	TGTGCCAGTCGGGGTATTGGCTCTGGGGCCAACGTCCTGACTTTC
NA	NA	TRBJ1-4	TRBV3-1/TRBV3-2	CASSRGRGANEKLFF	TGTGCCAGCAGCCGAGGGAGGGGGGCTAATGAAAAACTGTTTTTT
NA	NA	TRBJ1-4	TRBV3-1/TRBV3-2	CASSQEKGFSGVEKLFF	TGTGCCAGCAGCCAAGAAAAGGGGTTTTCGGGGGTTGAAAAACTGTTTTTT
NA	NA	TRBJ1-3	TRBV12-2	CASRPPRQLKAIYF	TGTGCAAGTCGCCCTCCCCGACAGCTAAAGGCCATATATTTT
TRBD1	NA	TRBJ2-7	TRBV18	CASSRGDRGHYEQYF	TGTGCCAGCTCACGAGGGGACAGGGGGCACTACGAGCAGTACTTC
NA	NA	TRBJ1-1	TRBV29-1	CSGHRVTEAFF	TGCAGCGGCCACAGGGTCACTGAAGCTTTCTTT
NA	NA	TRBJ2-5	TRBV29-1	CSVRTAKGHYSQETQYF	TGCAGCGTTAGGACAGCGAAGGGGCACTATTCCCAAGAGACCCAGTACTTC
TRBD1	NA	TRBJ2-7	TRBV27	CASSSGQLYEQYF	TGTGCCAGCAGTTCGGGACAGCTCTACGAGCAGTACTTC
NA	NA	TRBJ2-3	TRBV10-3	CAISDGGDTQYF	TGTGCCATCAGTGATGGCGGAGATACGCAGTATTTT
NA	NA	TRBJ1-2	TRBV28	CASSFGPQGSYGYTF	TGTGCCAGCAGTTTTGGACCGCAGGGAAGCTATGGCTACACCTTC
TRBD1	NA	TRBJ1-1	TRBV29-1	CSVEDRGLGTEAFF	TGCAGCGTTGAGGACAGGGGGCTGGGTACTGAAGCTTTCTTT
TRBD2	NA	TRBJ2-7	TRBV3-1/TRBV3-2	CASSLKRGSSYEQYF	TGTGCCAGCAGCCTAAAGCGGGGGAGCTCCTACGAGCAGTACTTC
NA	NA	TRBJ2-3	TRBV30	CAWSGRERTSTDTQYF	TGTGCCTGGAGTGGTAGAGAACGGACTAGCACAGATACGCAGTATTTT
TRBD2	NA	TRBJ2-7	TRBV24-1	CATSDPGSGSFGYEQYF	TGTGCCACCAGTGATCCGGGTAGCGGGAGTTTTGGCTACGAGCAGTACTTC
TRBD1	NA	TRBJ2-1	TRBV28	CASRRQGSEQFF	TGTGCCAGCAGACGACAGGGTAGTGAGCAGTTCTTC
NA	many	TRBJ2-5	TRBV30	CAWSVGSSGATETQYF	TGTGCCTGGAGTGTTGGTAGTAGCGGAGCGACAGAGACCCAGTACTTC
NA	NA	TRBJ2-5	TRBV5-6	CASSLVAGETQYF	TGTGCCAGCAGCTTGGTGGCGGGGGAGACCCAGTACTTC
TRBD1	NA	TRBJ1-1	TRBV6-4	CASSTTAGGTEAFF	TGTGCCAGCAGCACCACGGCAGGGGGAACTGAAGCTTTCTTT
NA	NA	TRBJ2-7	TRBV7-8	CASSYRRQGPYEQYF	TGTGCCAGCAGCTATCGCCGGCAGGGTCCCTACGAGCAGTACTTC
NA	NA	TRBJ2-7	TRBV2	CASSAFGGSYEQYF	TGTGCCAGCAGTGCATTTGGGGGGTCCTACGAGCAGTACTTC
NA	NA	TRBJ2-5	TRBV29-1	CSVEEAGMGYF	TGCAGCGTTGAAGAGGCCGGGATGGGGTACTTC
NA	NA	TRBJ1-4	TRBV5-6	CASSPPGAGNEKLFF	TGTGCCAGCAGCCCGCCAGGGGCTGGTAATGAAAAACTGTTTTTT
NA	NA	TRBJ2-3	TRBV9	CASSEQAISTDTQYF	TGTGCCAGCAGCGAACAGGCTATTAGCACAGATACGCAGTATTTT
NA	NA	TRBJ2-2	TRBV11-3	CASSLDRDSHYTGELFF	TGTGCCAGCAGCTTAGATCGTGACTCCCACTACACCGGGGAGCTGTTTTTT
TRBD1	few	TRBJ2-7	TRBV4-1	CASSQAGGGSYEQYF	TGCGCCAGCAGCCAAGCAGGGGGCGGCTCCTACGAGCAGTACTTC
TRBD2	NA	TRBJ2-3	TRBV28	CASSLGQTSGGADTQYF	TGTGCCAGCAGTTTAGGCCAAACTAGCGGGGGGGCAGATACGCAGTATTTT
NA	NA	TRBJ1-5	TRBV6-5	CASSTTGNQPQHF	TGTGCCAGCAGCACGACAGGTAACCAGCCCCAGCATTTT
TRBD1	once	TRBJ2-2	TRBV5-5	CASSLSPGQGVAGELFF	TGTGCCAGCAGCTTGTCCCCGGGACAGGGTGTCGCCGGGGAGCTGTTTTTT
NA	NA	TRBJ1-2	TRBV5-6	CASSPGGVNYGYTF	TGTGCCAGCAGCCCCGGAGGGGTGAACTATGGCTACACCTTC
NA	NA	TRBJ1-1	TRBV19	CASSIVGRVVRGTEAFF	TGTGCCAGTAGTATAGTAGGCAGGGTGGTTCGTGGCACTGAAGCTTTCTTT
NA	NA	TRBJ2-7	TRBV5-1	CASSLESGKRENYEQYF	TGCGCCAGCAGCTTGGAATCGGGGAAAAGAGAAAACTACGAGCAGTACTTC
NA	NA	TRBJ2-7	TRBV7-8	CASTSPSGAYEQYF	TGTGCCAGCACCTCTCCTTCCGGAGCCTACGAGCAGTACTTC